At least ten counts were recorded for the clone carrying this T cell receptor (beta chain). Its specificity is unknown. It was with 60 Vbeta and 13 Jbeta primers that the PCR ran. The repertoire was sequenced with immunoSEQ multiplex PCR; TCRdb's copy has only in-frame clones and lacks some. This sample yields some 100,000 clones, of which 60% to 75% are seen a single time; over 9.5% belongs to the top ten. Donors consisted of healthy bone marrow donors. This sample is part of a study of cytomegalovirus exposure and HLA in healthy donors. Study-level findings and limits: A later analysis linked a missense variant in DCLRE1C to the trimming of TCR beta V and J genes. The Asian-associated ancestry cluster reportedly had fewer N-insertions than the approximately 670-donor mean in a later analysis.

This CDR3 is built from 13 residues. V trimming: 7 bases; J trimming: 2 bases; junction bases outside the gene matches: 4. Germline V gives CDR1 GTSNPN, CDR2 SVGIG (reference sequence). The sequence was obtained from a man aged 45-65 years in good health and CMV-seronegative. This chain joins TRBV30 and TRBJ2-5, with TRBD2 matching 10 bases. The sample was PBMCs. The CDR3 sequence: CALKAGGQETQYF. As DNA, the CDR3 is TGTGCCTTAAAAGCGGGGGGGCAAGAGACCCAGTACTTC.